The source of this T cell receptor (beta chain) is a study of control samples from healthy donors and cancer patients. CDR1 is MDHEN and CDR2 is SYDVKM in the germline V gene. CDR3 size: 14 residues. The trim removed 6 bases at V and 2 bases at J, leaving 7 bases unmatched. Sequencing used immunoSEQ multiplex PCR; TCRdb keeps in-frame clones, though not all of them. The sample includes about 140,000 clones, 94% seen only once; the top ten take 10% to 15%. This receptor was identified in a man in his forties in good health. The sample was blood. This chain joins TRBV28 and TRBJ2-7; TRBD1 aligns across 7 bases. The CDR3 DNA reads as TGTGCCAGCAGCGTCGACAGGGCCACCTACGAGCAGTACTTC. It specifies CASSVDRATYEQYF.